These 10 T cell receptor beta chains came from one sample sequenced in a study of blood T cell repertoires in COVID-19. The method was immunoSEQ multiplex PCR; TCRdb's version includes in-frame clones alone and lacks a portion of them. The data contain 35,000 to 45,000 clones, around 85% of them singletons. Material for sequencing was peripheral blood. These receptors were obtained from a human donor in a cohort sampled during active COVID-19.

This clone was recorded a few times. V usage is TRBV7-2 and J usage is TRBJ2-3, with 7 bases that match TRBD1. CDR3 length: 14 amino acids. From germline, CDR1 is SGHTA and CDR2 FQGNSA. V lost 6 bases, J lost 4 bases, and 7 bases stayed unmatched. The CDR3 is CASRNDRVPDTQYF. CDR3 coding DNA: TGTGCCAGCAGAAACGACAGGGTCCCAGATACGCAGTATTTT.

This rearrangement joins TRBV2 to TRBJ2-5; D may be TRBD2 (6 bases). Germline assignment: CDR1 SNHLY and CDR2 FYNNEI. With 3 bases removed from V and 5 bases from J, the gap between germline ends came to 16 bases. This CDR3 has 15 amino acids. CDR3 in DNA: TGTGCCAGCAGTGATAATGGAGGGGCAGGGGAGACCCAGTACTTC. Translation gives CASSDNGGAGETQYF.

In DNA form, the CDR3 reads TGTGCCAGCAGCCAAGGTCACGGACAGGGCTCCTACGAGCAGTACTTC. It translates to CASSQGHGQGSYEQYF. The chain is built from TRBV14 and TRBJ2-7; the match to TRBD1 covers 8 bases. The V gene's germline CDR1 is SGHDN and CDR2 FVKESK. The J segment lost 0 bases and the V segment lost 1 base, leaving 5 bases of the junction unmatched. The CDR3 runs to 16 residues.

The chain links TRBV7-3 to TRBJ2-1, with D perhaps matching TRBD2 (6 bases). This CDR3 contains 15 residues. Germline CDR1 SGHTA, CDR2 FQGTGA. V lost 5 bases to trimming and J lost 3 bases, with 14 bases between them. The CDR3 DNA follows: TGTGCCAGCAGCCCCGGGACTGCCCGCTACAATGAGCAGTTCTTC. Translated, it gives CASSPGTARYNEQFF.

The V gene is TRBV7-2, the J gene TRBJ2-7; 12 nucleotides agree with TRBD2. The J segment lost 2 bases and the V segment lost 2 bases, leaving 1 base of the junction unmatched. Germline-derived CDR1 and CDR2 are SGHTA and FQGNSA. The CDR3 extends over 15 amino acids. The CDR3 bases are TGTGCCAGCAGCTTACTAGCGGGGGGGCCCTACGAGCAGTACTTC. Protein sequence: CASSLLAGGPYEQYF. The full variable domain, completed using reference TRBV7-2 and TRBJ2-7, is GAGVSQSPSNKVTEKGKDVELRCDPISGHTALYWYRQSLGQGLEFLIYFQGNSAPDKSGLPSDRFSAERTGGSVSTLTIQRTQQEDSAVYLCASSLLAGGPYEQYFGPGTRLTVT.

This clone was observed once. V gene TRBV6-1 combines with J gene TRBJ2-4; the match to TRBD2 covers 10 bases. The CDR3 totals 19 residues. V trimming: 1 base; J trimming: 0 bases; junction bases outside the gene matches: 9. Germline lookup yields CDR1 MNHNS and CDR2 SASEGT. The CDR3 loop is CASSEEEAGGILAKNIQYF. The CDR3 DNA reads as TGTGCCAGCAGTGAAGAAGAAGCGGGGGGGATCCTAGCCAAAAACATTCAGTACTTC.

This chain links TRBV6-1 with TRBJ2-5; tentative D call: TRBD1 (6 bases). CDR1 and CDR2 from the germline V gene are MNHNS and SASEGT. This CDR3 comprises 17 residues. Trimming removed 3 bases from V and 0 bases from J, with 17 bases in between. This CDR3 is CASSDLVGTPYQETQYF. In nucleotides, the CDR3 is TGTGCCAGCAGTGACCTCGTCGGGACACCGTACCAAGAGACCCAGTACTTC.

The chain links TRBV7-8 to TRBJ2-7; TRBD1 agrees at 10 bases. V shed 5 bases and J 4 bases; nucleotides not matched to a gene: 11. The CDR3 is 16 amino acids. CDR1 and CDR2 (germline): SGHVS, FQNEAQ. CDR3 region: CASSQLGQGVFYEQYF. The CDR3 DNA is TGTGCCAGCAGCCAACTTGGACAGGGGGTTTTTTACGAGCAGTACTTC.

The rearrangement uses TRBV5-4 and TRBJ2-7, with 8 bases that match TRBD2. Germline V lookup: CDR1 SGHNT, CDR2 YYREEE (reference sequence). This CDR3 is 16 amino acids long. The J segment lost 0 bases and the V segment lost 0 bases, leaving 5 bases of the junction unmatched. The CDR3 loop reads CASSLGGGGYSYEQYF. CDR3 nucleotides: TGTGCCAGCAGCTTGGGAGGCGGGGGGTACTCCTACGAGCAGTACTTC.

CDR3 protein: CASSLFGQGYNEQFF. Here the CDR3 DNA reads TGTGCCAGCAGCTTATTCGGACAGGGCTACAATGAGCAGTTCTTC. The gene calls are TRBV7-9 and TRBJ2-1, with 8 bases that match TRBD1. After removal of 2 bases from V and 3 bases from J, the junction contained 3 bases not matched to a gene. The CDR3 has 15 residues. Looked up from germline, CDR1 is SEHNR and CDR2 is FQNEAQ (reference sequence).